What follows are 11 T cell receptor beta chains derived from one specimen sequenced in a study of molecular identifiers for immune sequencing clone quantification. From the PCR reads, TCRdb called clonotypes with MiXCR, one entry per CDR3 protein. The sample contains fewer than 350,000 distinct CDR3 sequences, about 20% of which appear only once. Sequenced material: naive CD8+ T cells from blood, with Jurkat cell RNA spiked in. Subset meaning: FACS-sorted CD8+CD4-CCR7+CD45RA+ naive T cells. The receptor source for this set is a human donor in good health. Some libraries in this study had Jurkat cell RNA spiked in.

This clonotype has a count of ten or more. The chain employs TRBV29-1 and TRBJ1-1, with D unresolved. Germline V gene sequence: CDR1 SQVTM, CDR2 ANQGSEA. The CDR3 covers 14 residues. Trimming took off 3 bases at V and 1 base at J, with 12 bases between the two ends. CDR3 region: CSVEGARTNTEAFF. The CDR3 DNA follows: TGCAGCGTTGAGGGAGCCAGGACGAACACTGAAGCTTTCTTT.

This clonotype occurred many times. V usage is TRBV19 and J usage is TRBJ2-7, with a weak D call TRBD2 (5 bases). Per germline, CDR1 LNHDA and CDR2 SQIVND (reference sequence). V dropped 5 bases and J dropped 3 bases, with 17 bases sitting between them. This CDR3 is built from 15 residues. This CDR3 reads CASSPLRAYSYEQYF. The DNA for the CDR3 is TGTGCCAGTAGTCCGTTGAGGGCCTACAGCTACGAGCAGTACTTC.

The V and J genes are TRBV9 and TRBJ2-3; D unclear. Germline-derived CDR1 and CDR2 are SGDLS and YYNGEE. V lost 4 bases and J 2 bases, leaving 5 bases between the germline ends. This CDR3 has 12 residues. Here the CDR3 reads CASSKTTDTQYF. The CDR3 nucleotides read TGTGCCAGCAGCAAGACCACAGATACGCAGTATTTT.

This clonotype was observed many times. The chain recombines TRBV5-4 with TRBJ1-6; 7 bases are a match to TRBD1. The CDR3 length is 17 residues. Losses at the gene ends were 1 base for V and 10 bases for J; bases not matched to a gene: 14. Germline assignment: CDR1 SGHNT and CDR2 YYREEE (reference sequence). The CDR3 protein is CASSLRGHIVTGSPLHF. The CDR3 DNA reads TGTGCCAGCAGCTTGAGAGGCCACATTGTGACAGGGTCACCCCTCCACTTT.

In DNA, the CDR3 is TGCAGTGCTAGACTACGACGAGGGGATGAGCAGTTCTTC. Amino acid sequence: CSARLRRGDEQFF. The chain combines TRBV20-1 with TRBJ2-1, with D possibly called TRBD1 or TRBD2 (5 bases each). V was shortened by 2 bases and J by 8 bases, with 13 bases between the two germline ends. CDR1 and CDR2 (germline): DFQATT, SNEGSKA (reference sequence). This CDR3 is 13 amino acids long.

The V call is TRBV3-1, the J call TRBJ2-7, with D unresolved. The CDR3 sequence is 14 residues long. Germline V gives CDR1 LGHDT, CDR2 YNNKEL (reference sequence). Between the trimmed V and J ends, which lost 0 bases and 3 bases, there was a span of 9 bases. CDR3 coding DNA: TGTGCCAGCAGCCAAGACGATATGGTCTACGAGCAGTACTTC. It yields the protein CASSQDDMVYEQYF.

This clonotype was seen repeatedly, ten times or more. The genes are TRBV19 and TRBJ1-6, with D tentatively TRBD1 (5 bases). Trimming stripped 5 bases from V and 12 bases from J, with 8 bases between. The CDR3 totals 11 residues. Per the germline V gene, CDR1 is LNHDA and CDR2 is SQIVND (reference sequence). CDR3 sequence (DNA): TGTGCCAGTAGTTCTCAGGGACCCCTCCACTTT. Its translation is CASSSQGPLHF.

The V call is TRBV7-9, the J call TRBJ2-7; either TRBD1 or TRBD2 may fit D (5 bases each). Trimming shortened V by 4 bases and J by 0 bases, and 16 bases separated the two germline ends. This CDR3 has 16 amino acids. Germline values: CDR1 SEHNR, CDR2 FQNEAQ (reference sequence). CDR3 region: CASSYAGTSSSYEQYF. CDR3 nucleotide sequence: TGTGCCAGCAGCTACGCCGGGACCTCCAGCTCCTACGAGCAGTACTTC.

This clonotype has a count of ten or more. The rearrangement uses TRBV20-1 and TRBJ2-3, with TRBD2 identical over 8 bases. Germline V gene lookup returns CDR1 DFQATT and CDR2 SNEGSKA (reference sequence). Losses at the gene ends were 5 bases for V and 4 bases for J; bases not matched to a gene: 5. The CDR3 is 13 residues long. The DNA for the CDR3 is TGCAGTGCTTCTCACGGGGGGGCAGATACGCAGTATTTT. Translating it yields CSASHGGADTQYF.

This clonotype was seen ten or more times. V and J are TRBV30 and TRBJ2-1; D not resolved. The CDR3 runs to 11 residues. The V gene lost 3 bases and the J gene lost 8 bases, with 8 bases spanning the gap. Germline V lookup: CDR1 GTSNPN, CDR2 SVGIG (reference sequence). CDR3: CAWSVTDEQFF. For the CDR3, the DNA is TGTGCCTGGAGCGTCACGGATGAGCAGTTCTTC.

This clonotype showed up just a few times. This chain uses TRBV23-1 with TRBJ2-4; D might be TRBD1 (7 bases). TRBV23-1 is an ORF, and what it does is uncertain. V lost 1 base and J lost 5, with 12 bases in between. The CDR3 runs 15 residues. The CDR3 DNA is TGCGCCAGCAGTCAATGGAGGGGGCCGGAAAACATTCAGTACTTC. It translates to CASSQWRGPENIQYF.